The present TCR beta chain was sequenced within a study of shared T cell receptors in the human thymus (dated by TCRdb to 2020 to 2023). Notes on the research overall: The study investigated the way shared, self-reactive T-cell receptor alpha chains are produced in the human thymus.

Library preparation was by the immunoSEQ multiplex PCR assay. TCRdb holds this immuneACCESS table with in-frame rearrangements only. Some clones are missing; in checked studies, unresolved V genes explain under half, and the rest has no known cause. The sample profile shows 550,000 to 800,000 clones; 75% to 90% of them were found once. 0.0095% to 0.013% of the sample is taken by the ten largest. CDR1 and CDR2, per the germline V gene (reference sequence), are GTSNPN and SVGIG. The cysteine opens and the phenylalanine closes a CDR3 of 19 amino acids. Only the CDR3 part of the read is kept: 57 bases, read in frame from the first base. Trimmed from V: 4 bases; trimmed from J: 3 bases; junction bases lacking a gene match: 22. Points on this clone: It has no known antigen specificity. Base qualities are not provided; no much larger clone lies one nucleotide away.

This sample also belongs to another study, concerning human thymus T cells. Reported in the second study: Donors were immunologically healthy infants undergoing open corrective cardiac surgery for congenital heart defects in Finland. Thymus tissue was collected as surgical resects that were removed during corrective cardiac surgery. Both the thymic and the peripheral blood repertoires appeared to show biased V and J gene segment usage. The related research reported highly overlapping thymic TCR repertoires among unrelated individuals. The study used 7 or 8 infant thymus samples plus four related peripheral blood samples to characterize TCR alpha and beta repertoires. The cohort included more than five male and a couple of female infants, with donor ages spanning 7 to 244 days. Thymocytes were freed from the tissue by mechanical means and kept at -70 degrees C as pellets of roughly 9-30 million cells. Genomic DNA was extracted from frozen cell pellets with a QIAsymphony instrument. The immunoSEQ multiplex PCR assay was used to amplify the TCRB and TCRAD loci from a standardized quantity of quality-controlled genomic DNA. The amplicons spanned the V(D)J region and were long enough to cover the CDR3 and allow V and J genes to be identified. The commercial immunoSEQ service was used to sequence amplicons on an Illumina platform. Primer bias and sequencing errors were corrected as previously described, and TCRAD and TCRB were defined on the basis of the IMGT database. Repertoires were analysed with immunoSEQ Analyzer 3.0 and VDJTools, covering basic statistics, V/J segment usage, diversity estimates, rarefaction and pairwise overlap. To estimate diversity, the Chao1, ChaoE, Efron-Thisted, Shannon and inverse Simpson indices were applied, and diversity was also estimated on datasets down-sampled to the smallest sample. Repertoire overlap was determined by strict matching of CDR3 nucleotide sequence, V gene and J gene, and Jaccard-based multidimensional scaling clustering was applied. On average, thymus samples gave 750,000 to 950,000 unique TCRB clonotypes, whereas blood samples gave roughly 80,000.

The sequence derives from a girl under three years old with a congenital heart defect. Donor details come from another sample of the same person, matched by shared clones. Sequences were obtained from thymocytes. Recombination connected TRBV30 to TRBJ2-7, with 9 bases in between that match TRBD1. For the CDR3, the sequence is CAWKGWGQGDLGYNYEQYF. The DNA sequence is as follows: TGTGCCTGGAAGGGTTGGGGACAGGGCGACTTGGGTTACAACTACGAGCAGTACTTC.